Listed below are T cell receptor beta chains from one sample, sequenced in a study of T-cell memory formation after mild COVID-19. TCRdb recomputed calls from the 5' RACE reads with MiXCR, one row per CDR3 protein. This sample carries under 150,000 distinct CDR3 sequences, about a sixth of them seen once, and the ten largest clones take more than 11%. Specimen: PBMCs or a T cell subset sorted from them (not recorded which). These receptors were taken from an adult woman who had mild COVID-19 (a few samples of this study predate the infection). Cell type and time point are not known. The CDR3 runs from the conserved cysteine through the conserved F or W. Each record gives: J gene, clone size, D gene, V gene, CDR3 protein, CDR3 DNA. D genes are given only for firm matches. Where a row states a size, it is once, few, many or the class of an expanded clone; other rows omit it.

j_gene: TRBJ2-1; abundance: few; d_gene: NA; v_gene: TRBV12-3/TRBV12-4; CDR3aa: CASRFKREGAYNEQFF; CDR3nt: TGTGCCAGCAGATTTAAGCGAGAGGGGGCCTACAATGAGCAGTTCTTC
j_gene: TRBJ2-5; abundance: few; d_gene: NA; v_gene: TRBV27; CDR3aa: CASSPMPWGQETQYF; CDR3nt: TGTGCCAGCAGTCCAATGCCATGGGGCCAAGAGACCCAGTACTTC
j_gene: TRBJ1-5; abundance: NA; d_gene: NA; v_gene: TRBV5-1; CDR3aa: CASRWGEGQPQHF; CDR3nt: TGCGCCAGCAGGTGGGGGGAAGGTCAGCCCCAGCATTTT
j_gene: TRBJ2-3; abundance: NA; d_gene: TRBD2; v_gene: TRBV7-9; CDR3aa: CASTGLAGVADTQYF; CDR3nt: TGTGCCAGCACGGGACTAGCGGGAGTAGCAGATACGCAGTATTTT
j_gene: TRBJ2-7; abundance: few; d_gene: NA; v_gene: TRBV5-1; CDR3aa: CASSQGLSSYEQYF; CDR3nt: TGCGCCAGCAGCCAGGGACTCAGCTCCTACGAGCAGTACTTC
j_gene: TRBJ2-7; abundance: few; d_gene: NA; v_gene: TRBV4-2; CDR3aa: CASSRDVGTYSYEQYF; CDR3nt: TGTGCCAGCAGCCGCGACGTCGGGACCTACTCCTACGAGCAGTACTTC
j_gene: TRBJ2-7; abundance: few; d_gene: NA; v_gene: TRBV12-3/TRBV12-4; CDR3aa: CASSPSGRGQKYF; CDR3nt: TGTGCCAGCAGTCCCAGTGGGAGGGGGCAAAAGTACTTC
j_gene: TRBJ2-2; abundance: few; d_gene: NA; v_gene: TRBV4-3; CDR3aa: CASSQDPSLNTGELFF; CDR3nt: TGCGCCAGCAGCCAAGATCCTAGCTTGAACACCGGGGAGCTGTTTTTT
j_gene: TRBJ2-7; abundance: few; d_gene: NA; v_gene: TRBV6-5; CDR3aa: CASSYSRGYDEQYF; CDR3nt: TGTGCCAGCAGTTACTCGAGAGGGTACGACGAGCAGTACTTC
j_gene: TRBJ2-1; abundance: few; d_gene: NA; v_gene: TRBV5-1; CDR3aa: CASSLDQAGEQFF; CDR3nt: TGCGCCAGCAGCTTGGATCAGGCAGGTGAGCAGTTCTTC
j_gene: TRBJ2-7; abundance: NA; d_gene: TRBD2; v_gene: TRBV3-1; CDR3aa: CASSQGLAGVYEQYF; CDR3nt: TGTGCCAGCAGCCAAGGACTAGCGGGAGTCTACGAGCAGTACTTC
j_gene: TRBJ1-4; abundance: NA; d_gene: NA; v_gene: TRBV6-5; CDR3aa: CASSRTTNEKLFF; CDR3nt: TGTGCCAGCTCACGTACAACTAATGAAAAACTGTTTTTT
j_gene: TRBJ2-1; abundance: NA; d_gene: TRBD2; v_gene: TRBV2; CDR3aa: CASRPWVAGGITYNEQFF; CDR3nt: TGTGCCAGCAGGCCGTGGGTAGCGGGAGGGATCACCTACAATGAGCAGTTCTTC
j_gene: TRBJ2-1; abundance: NA; d_gene: NA; v_gene: TRBV12-5; CDR3aa: CASGSPDGYNEQFF; CDR3nt: TGTGCTAGTGGTTCTCCCGACGGATACAATGAGCAGTTCTTC
j_gene: TRBJ2-1; abundance: many; d_gene: NA; v_gene: TRBV20-1; CDR3aa: CSAREGEISYNEQFF; CDR3nt: TGCAGTGCTAGAGAGGGCGAGATCTCCTACAATGAGCAGTTCTTC
j_gene: TRBJ2-1; abundance: few; d_gene: TRBD2; v_gene: TRBV12-3/TRBV12-4; CDR3aa: CASGLLAGADNEQFF; CDR3nt: TGTGCCAGCGGCTTACTAGCGGGAGCGGACAATGAGCAGTTCTTC
j_gene: TRBJ2-3; abundance: few; d_gene: TRBD2; v_gene: TRBV4-1; CDR3aa: CASSQAGTSGSAQYF; CDR3nt: TGCGCCAGCAGCCAAGCCGGGACTAGCGGGAGTGCGCAGTATTTT